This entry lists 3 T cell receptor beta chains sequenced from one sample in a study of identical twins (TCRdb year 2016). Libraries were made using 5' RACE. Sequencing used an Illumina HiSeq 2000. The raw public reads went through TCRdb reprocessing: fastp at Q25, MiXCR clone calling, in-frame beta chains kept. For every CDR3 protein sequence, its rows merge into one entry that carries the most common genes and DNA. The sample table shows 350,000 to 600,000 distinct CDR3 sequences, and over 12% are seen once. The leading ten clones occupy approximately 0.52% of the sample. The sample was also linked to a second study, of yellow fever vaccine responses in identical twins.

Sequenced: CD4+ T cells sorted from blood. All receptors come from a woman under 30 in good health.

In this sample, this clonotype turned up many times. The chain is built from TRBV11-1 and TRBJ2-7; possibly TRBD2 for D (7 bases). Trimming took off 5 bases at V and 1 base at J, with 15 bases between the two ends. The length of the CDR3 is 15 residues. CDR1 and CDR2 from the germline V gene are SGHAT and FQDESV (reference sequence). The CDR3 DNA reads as TGTGCCAGCAGCCCCCCGGGGGGCAGTTCCTACGAGCAGTACTTC. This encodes CASSPPGGSSYEQYF.

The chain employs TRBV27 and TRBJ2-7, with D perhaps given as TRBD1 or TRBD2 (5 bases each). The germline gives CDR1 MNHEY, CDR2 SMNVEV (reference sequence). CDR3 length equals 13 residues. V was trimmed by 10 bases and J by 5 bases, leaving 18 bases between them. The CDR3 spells CANNRGREDEQYF. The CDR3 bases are TGTGCCAACAACCGGGGACGGGAAGACGAGCAGTACTTC.

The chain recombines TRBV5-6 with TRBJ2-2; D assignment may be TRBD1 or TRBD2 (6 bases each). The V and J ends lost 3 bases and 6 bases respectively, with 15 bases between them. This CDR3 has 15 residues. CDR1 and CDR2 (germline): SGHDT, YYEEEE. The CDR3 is CASSSDRGGAGELFF. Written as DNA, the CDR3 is TGTGCCAGCAGCTCGGACAGAGGAGGGGCCGGGGAGCTGTTTTTT. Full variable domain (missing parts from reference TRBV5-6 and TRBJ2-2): DAGVTQSPTHLIKTRGQQVTLRCSPKSGHDTVSWYQQALGQGPQFIFQYYEEEERQRGNFPDRFSGHQFPNYSSELNVNALLLGDSALYLCASSSDRGGAGELFFGEGSRLTVL.